Listed below are T cell receptor beta chains from one sample, sequenced in a study of blood T cell repertoires in COVID-19. Only in-frame clones appear in the TCRdb table, and some are missing; sequencing was by immunoSEQ multiplex PCR. The sample lists approximately 46,000 clones, 82% seen once, with around 2.7% in the top ten. Input material: peripheral blood. These receptors were obtained from a woman aged 55 to 70 with acute or convalescent COVID-19. Each CDR3 is given with its conserved first and last residue. The D gene is left open where the match is weak. Clone size appears in some rows only: once, few, many, or a class for an expanded clone.

abundance	v_gene	j_gene	d_gene	CDR3aa	CDR3nt
few	TRBV6-6	TRBJ1-1	NA	CASSYSGAPEAFF	TGTGCCAGCAGTTACTCGGGGGCCCCTGAAGCTTTCTTT
once	TRBV6-2/TRBV6-3	TRBJ1-1	NA	CASSYYRSTTEAFF	TGTGCCAGCAGTTACTACAGGAGTACTACTGAAGCTTTCTTT
NA	TRBV5-6	TRBJ2-1	NA	CASSFLPNEQFF	TGTGCCAGCAGCTTTCTCCCCAATGAGCAGTTCTTC
NA	TRBV3-1/TRBV3-2	TRBJ2-5	TRBD2	CASSRTSGGHRETQYF	TGTGCCAGCAGCCGCACCAGCGGGGGGCATCGGGAGACCCAGTACTTC
NA	TRBV6-5	TRBJ1-1	NA	CASTGGQNTEAFF	TGTGCCAGCACTGGGGGACAGAACACTGAAGCTTTCTTT
NA	TRBV4-2	TRBJ2-5	TRBD1	CASSPNHGTVKETQYF	TGTGCCAGCAGCCCAAACCACGGGACAGTCAAAGAGACCCAGTACTTC
NA	TRBV9	TRBJ2-1	TRBD2	CASSLNAGALMGNEQFF	TGTGCCAGCAGCCTCAATGCGGGAGCGCTCATGGGGAATGAGCAGTTCTTC
NA	TRBV5-6	TRBJ2-5	NA	CASSLAGNQETQYF	TGTGCCAGCAGCTTGGCCGGGAACCAAGAGACCCAGTACTTC
NA	TRBV19	TRBJ2-3	NA	CASSRETIKGDTQYF	TGTGCCAGTAGTAGAGAGACTATTAAGGGAGATACGCAGTATTTT
NA	TRBV5-1	TRBJ2-5	TRBD2	CASRPSGLAGAETQYF	TGCGCCAGCAGGCCTTCTGGACTAGCGGGAGCAGAGACCCAGTACTTC
few	TRBV6-6	TRBJ1-1	NA	CASSLTGYRNTEAFF	TGTGCCAGCAGTCTAACAGGGTACCGTAACACTGAAGCTTTCTTT
NA	TRBV10-3	TRBJ1-2	TRBD1	CAIRGDSIYGYTF	TGTGCCATCAGGGGGGACAGCATCTATGGCTACACCTTC
NA	TRBV11-2	TRBJ2-7	NA	CASSLGHSSYEQYF	TGTGCCAGCAGCCTGGGGCACAGTTCTTACGAGCAGTACTTC
NA	TRBV6-1	TRBJ2-5	TRBD1	CASSEVSQGVTQYF	TGTGCCAGCAGTGAAGTCAGCCAGGGGGTGACCCAGTACTTC
NA	TRBV27	TRBJ2-3	TRBD1	CASRLQGVTDTQYF	TGTGCCAGCAGATTACAGGGGGTAACAGATACGCAGTATTTT
NA	TRBV5-1	TRBJ2-2	NA	CASSLEGPNTGELFF	TGCGCCAGCAGCTTGGAGGGGCCCAACACCGGGGAGCTGTTTTTT
NA	TRBV5-1	TRBJ1-4	TRBD1	CASSLEGQARNEKLFF	TGCGCCAGCAGCTTGGAGGGACAGGCTAGGAATGAAAAACTGTTTTTT
few	TRBV19	TRBJ2-1	TRBD1	CASSMSGTGFNEQFF	TGTGCCAGTAGTATGTCGGGGACAGGCTTCAATGAGCAGTTCTTC
once	TRBV28	TRBJ1-1	TRBD1	CASSYRGLNTEAFF	TGTGCCAGCAGCTACAGGGGGCTGAACACTGAAGCTTTCTTT
NA	TRBV29-1	TRBJ1-4	NA	CSVEGQPGKLFF	TGCAGCGTTGAAGGGCAACCAGGAAAACTGTTTTTT
NA	TRBV13	TRBJ1-1	NA	CASSLSRLEGEAFF	TGTGCCAGCAGCTTGTCCAGGTTGGAGGGAGAAGCTTTCTTT
few	TRBV5-4	TRBJ2-5	NA	CASSPGGGRGIETQYF	TGTGCCAGCAGCCCGGGCGGCGGCAGGGGAATAGAGACCCAGTACTTC
NA	TRBV10-3	TRBJ2-7	TRBD2	CAISEGLDGLDEQYF	TGTGCCATCAGCGAGGGACTAGACGGTTTGGACGAGCAGTACTTC
NA	TRBV11-2	TRBJ1-1	NA	CASSLGAGSAFF	TGTGCCAGCAGCTTAGGAGCAGGATCGGCTTTCTTT
NA	TRBV3-1/TRBV3-2	TRBJ2-1	TRBD2	CASSQYRGGVNEQFF	TGTGCCAGCAGCCAATATCGGGGGGGAGTCAATGAGCAGTTCTTC
NA	TRBV4-1	TRBJ2-4	TRBD1	CASSPRQGAYIQYF	TGCGCCAGCAGCCCACGACAGGGGGCGTACATTCAGTACTTC
once	TRBV6-5	TRBJ2-3	NA	CATQWEADTQYF	TGTGCCACCCAGTGGGAGGCGGATACGCAGTATTTT
NA	TRBV6-1	TRBJ2-5	NA	CASSERGMGTQYF	TGTGCCAGCAGTGAAAGGGGTATGGGGACCCAGTACTTC
NA	TRBV6-6	TRBJ1-5	TRBD1	CASIPDRDHSNQPQHF	TGTGCCAGCATCCCTGACAGGGACCATAGCAATCAGCCCCAGCATTTT
once	TRBV5-6	TRBJ1-2	TRBD1	CASRTDRAGGYTF	TGTGCCAGCAGAACGGACAGGGCGGGCGGCTACACCTTC
NA	TRBV6-5	TRBJ2-1	NA	CASMEGYGQFF	TGTGCCAGCATGGAGGGGTACGGGCAGTTCTTC
NA	TRBV2	TRBJ2-5	NA	CASRAFGGGSHLGQTQYF	TGTGCCAGCAGAGCTTTTGGCGGGGGCTCTCACCTGGGCCAGACCCAGTACTTC
NA	TRBV4-1	TRBJ1-3	TRBD1	CASSQDWTGVGNTIYF	TGCGCCAGCAGCCAAGATTGGACAGGGGTTGGAAACACCATATATTTT
NA	TRBV6-1	TRBJ2-3	TRBD2	CASSVLLAGSTDTQYF	TGTGCCAGCAGTGTTCTCCTAGCGGGGTCCACAGATACGCAGTATTTT
few	TRBV6-4	TRBJ1-2	NA	CASRPGPGEGYTF	TGTGCCAGCAGACCGGGACCGGGGGAGGGCTACACCTTC
NA	TRBV28	TRBJ1-1	TRBD1	CASRPTGGAKAFF	TGTGCCAGCAGACCAACAGGGGGCGCGAAAGCTTTCTTT
NA	TRBV7-2	TRBJ2-7	TRBD1	CASSLNYRGYEQYF	TGTGCCAGCAGCTTAAACTACAGGGGGTACGAGCAGTACTTC
NA	TRBV28	TRBJ1-5	NA	CASSLVLQGSYSNQPQHF	TGTGCCAGCAGTTTAGTCCTCCAGGGTAGTTATAGCAATCAGCCCCAGCATTTT
once	TRBV2	TRBJ1-1	NA	CASSEAQGPYTEAFF	TGTGCCAGCAGTGAAGCTCAGGGGCCCTACACTGAAGCTTTCTTT
NA	TRBV12-3/TRBV12-4	TRBJ1-4	NA	CASTTLGEKLFF	TGTGCCAGCACCACCCTAGGAGAAAAACTGTTTTTT
NA	TRBV27	TRBJ2-2	NA	CASSPNDDRLYAGELFF	TGTGCCAGCAGCCCGAACGATGACAGGTTGTACGCCGGGGAGCTGTTTTTT
NA	TRBV7-8	TRBJ2-7	NA	CASSLVLTAYEQYF	TGTGCCAGCAGCTTAGTTTTGACAGCCTACGAGCAGTACTTC
once	TRBV28	TRBJ1-5	TRBD1	CASSGWDRGDSNQPQHF	TGTGCCAGCTCGGGGTGGGACAGGGGTGATAGCAATCAGCCCCAGCATTTT
NA	TRBV20-1	TRBJ2-1	TRBD2	CSASSGRTPGDEQFF	TGCAGTGCTAGTAGCGGGAGGACCCCGGGGGATGAGCAGTTCTTC
NA	TRBV6-5	TRBJ2-7	NA	CASRSATGSQYF	TGTGCCAGCAGATCAGCGACAGGTTCGCAGTACTTC
few	TRBV2	TRBJ2-7	TRBD2	CASRKTSSGTYEQYF	TGTGCCAGCAGGAAGACCTCTAGCGGCACCTACGAGCAGTACTTC
NA	TRBV7-8	TRBJ1-4	NA	CASSPNAAGATNEKLFF	TGTGCCAGCAGCCCTAATGCCGCGGGTGCAACTAATGAAAAACTGTTTTTT
NA	TRBV5-1	TRBJ2-2	NA	CASSLTSRLNTGELFF	TGCGCCAGCAGCTTAACTAGCAGACTGAACACCGGGGAGCTGTTTTTT
NA	TRBV30	TRBJ1-1	NA	CAWMVLGHTEAFF	TGTGCCTGGATGGTATTGGGCCACACTGAAGCTTTCTTT
NA	TRBV6-1	TRBJ2-7	NA	CASSEVFFAAHRTYEQYF	TGTGCCAGCAGTGAAGTTTTTTTTGCGGCCCACAGGACCTACGAGCAGTACTTC